One sample yielded the 21 T cell receptor beta chains listed below, sequenced in a study of blood T cell repertoires in COVID-19. Sequencing was performed with immunoSEQ multiplex PCR; in TCRdb, only in-frame clones are kept and a portion is missing. The table records around 200,000 clones, 75% to 90% of them present only once. Sequencing used PBMCs or T cells enriched from blood (not recorded which). These receptor sequences come from a man aged 25 to 40 who had recovered from COVID-19.

Here the CDR3 reads CAISDFEGVGEAFF. The CDR3 DNA is TGTGCCATCAGTGACTTCGAGGGCGTGGGTGAAGCTTTCTTT. V usage is TRBV10-3 and J usage is TRBJ1-1, with D unclear. CDR1 and CDR2 (germline): ENHRY, SYGVKD. The CDR3 spans 14 residues. V shed 3 bases and J shed 7 bases, with 15 bases lying between them.

This clone was detected once. This chain joins TRBV4-2 and TRBJ1-2; 7 bases match TRBD1. CDR3 length equals 14 residues. The germline gives CDR1 LGHNA, CDR2 YNFKEQ. Germline trimming cut 4 bases from V and 3 bases from J; bases unmatched to any gene: 5. In nucleotides, the CDR3 is TGTGCCAGCAGCCCTACAGGGGACGACTATGGCTACACCTTC. It is translated as CASSPTGDDYGYTF.

The V call is TRBV6-5, the J call TRBJ2-1; tentatively, D is TRBD2 (5 bases). This CDR3 region has 14 residues. Germline V gene sequence: CDR1 MNHEY, CDR2 SVGAGI. V was trimmed by 10 bases and J by 6 bases, leaving 19 bases between them. The CDR3 bases are TGTGCCACCGAGGGTAGGGATTCTTTCAATGAGCAGTTCTTC. Translating gives CATEGRDSFNEQFF.

A single count supports this clone. The rearrangement uses TRBV6-5 and TRBJ1-2; 11 bases agree with TRBD1. Germline V gene sequence: CDR1 MNHEY, CDR2 SVGAGI. V was clipped by 2 bases and J by 7 bases; unmatched bases: 9. This CDR3 has 16 residues. DNA of the CDR3: TGTGCCAGCAGTTACGCCCCCGGACAGGGGGCGCGTGGCTACACCTTC. It yields the protein CASSYAPGQGARGYTF.

This clone was observed a single time. The V call is TRBV11-2, the J call TRBJ2-2, with 12 nucleotides matching TRBD2. Looked up from germline, CDR1 is SGHAT and CDR2 is FQNNGV. This CDR3 has 19 amino acids. Trimming at V came to 1 base and at J to 1 base, leaving 7 bases not matched to a gene. The CDR3 coding sequence is TGTGCCAGCAGCTTAGTGCCTAGCGGGAGGGCCTGGAACACCGGGGAGCTGTTTTTT. It encodes CASSLVPSGRAWNTGELFF.

The gene calls are TRBV19 and TRBJ1-3, with TRBD1 matching 7 bases. The CDR3 covers 14 residues. V shed 9 bases and J 0 bases; nucleotides not matched to a gene: 5. In germline, CDR1 is LNHDA, CDR2 SQIVND (reference sequence). CDR3 amino acids: CASRGQHSGNTIYF. The CDR3 nucleotides read TGTGCCAGCAGGGGACAGCACTCTGGAAACACCATATATTTT.

This clone was counted a few times. The chain links TRBV19 to TRBJ2-2, with 10 bases matching TRBD2. After removal of 1 base from V and 3 bases from J, the junction contained 8 bases not matched to a gene. This CDR3 is built from 18 residues. Per germline, CDR1 LNHDA and CDR2 SQIVND (reference sequence). DNA for the CDR3: TGTGCCAGTAGTATAGGGACTAGCGGCATGTCCTACACCGGGGAGCTGTTTTTT. Protein: CASSIGTSGMSYTGELFF.

This clone was detected a few times. CDR3 nucleotides: TGCGCCAGCAGCCACCCAGGATCAACTAATGAAAAACTGTTTTTT. This gives the protein CASSHPGSTNEKLFF. The J gene is TRBJ1-4, the V gene TRBV4-1; D ambiguous. The germline V and J ends were trimmed by 3 bases and 0 bases, with 8 bases remaining between them. Germline CDR1 reads MGHRA; CDR2 reads YSYEKL. The CDR3 totals 15 residues.

This chain connects TRBV15 to TRBJ1-6; D gene uncertain. Per germline, CDR1 LNHNV and CDR2 YYDKDF (reference sequence). The CDR3 has 13 residues. V was shortened by 8 bases and J by 0 bases, with 5 bases between the two germline ends. This CDR3 reads CATDSSYNSPLHF. The DNA for the CDR3 is TGTGCCACCGATAGCTCCTATAATTCACCCCTCCACTTT. The full variable domain, rest sourced from reference TRBV15 and TRBJ1-6, is DAMVIQNPRYQVTQFGKPVTLSCSQTLNHNVMYWYQQKSSQAPKLLFHYYDKDFNNEADTPDNFQSRRPNTSFCFLDIRSPGLGDTAMYLCATDSSYNSPLHFGNGTRLTVT.

This clone has only one observation. This rearrangement joins TRBV3-1 (or the pseudogene TRBV3-2) to TRBJ2-7; possible D gene TRBD1, 6 bases. Germline V lookup: CDR1 LGHDT, CDR2 YNNKEL (reference sequence). The CDR3 consists of 15 residues. V lost 1 base to trimming and J lost 6 bases, with 16 bases between them. The CDR3 coding sequence is TGTGCCAGCAGCCAAGTTCCTAACGACAGGACCGAGCAGTACTTC. It codes for CASSQVPNDRTEQYF.

This chain uses TRBV20-1 with TRBJ2-7, with a tentative D call TRBD2 (6 bases). Trimming took 6 bases from V and 5 from J, leaving 23 bases between them. The length of the CDR3 is 15 residues. CDR1 DFQATT and CDR2 SNEGSKA come from the germline V gene (reference sequence). DNA of the CDR3: TGCAGTGCGAGTCGTCCGGAGGGAGGTTCCCACGAGCAGTACTTC. Translation gives CSASRPEGGSHEQYF.

The chain joins TRBV18 to TRBJ2-1, with TRBD1 matching over 10 bases. J gave up 5 bases and V 5 bases, and 6 bases lay outside the gene matches. Germline CDR1 reads KGHSH; CDR2 reads LQKENI. There are 15 residues in the CDR3. In nucleotides, the CDR3 is TGTGCCAGCTCAAGGGAGGGGACAGGGGACAATGAGCAGTTCTTC. As protein: CASSREGTGDNEQFF.

This chain joins TRBV24-1 and TRBJ1-3; D remains unclear. The CDR3 totals 13 residues. Trimming took 10 bases from V and 0 from J, leaving 9 bases between them. Germline-derived CDR1 and CDR2 are KGHDR and SFDVKD. CDR3 DNA sequence: TGTGCCACAGCACGGGACTCTGGAAACACCATATATTTT. Protein product: CATARDSGNTIYF.

The CDR3 DNA reads TGTGCCAGCAGCTTCCAATTGAACACTGAAGCTTTCTTT. Translating gives CASSFQLNTEAFF. The chain joins TRBV7-6 to TRBJ1-1; D is unresolved. CDR1 and CDR2 from the germline V gene are SGHVS and FNYEAQ. The V and J ends lost 3 bases and 0 bases respectively, with 5 bases between them. The CDR3 contains 13 residues.

This chain uses TRBV4-1 with TRBJ2-2; 7 nucleotides align to TRBD1. V shed 1 base and J 3 bases; nucleotides not matched to a gene: 11. The CDR3 length is 18 residues. Germline V lookup: CDR1 MGHRA, CDR2 YSYEKL. The CDR3 sequence is CASSQGDSPIPYTGELFF. The CDR3 DNA is TGCGCCAGCAGCCAAGGGGACAGTCCAATCCCCTACACCGGGGAGCTGTTTTTT.

The chain is built from TRBV18 and TRBJ1-6; 11 bases line up with TRBD1. Germline lookup yields CDR1 KGHSH and CDR2 LQKENI. The trim removed 6 bases at V and 7 bases at J, leaving 11 bases unmatched. This CDR3 is built from 17 residues. The DNA for the CDR3 is TGTGCCAGCTCTCCCGGGACAGGGGGTAATCGGAATTCACCCCTCCACTTT. Protein: CASSPGTGGNRNSPLHF.

This chain connects TRBV12-3 or TRBV12-4 to TRBJ1-5, with TRBD1 matching over 7 bases. This CDR3 is 13 amino acids long. V shed 7 bases and J 5 bases; nucleotides not matched to a gene: 5. The CDR3 region is CASTAGGYQPQHF. The CDR3 DNA reads TGTGCCAGCACGGCAGGGGGTTATCAGCCCCAGCATTTT.

The table lists this clone with a few counts. The chain recombines TRBV23-1 with TRBJ1-5; no definite D call. TRBV23-1 is treated as an ORF (open reading frame) with a function not yet certain. CDR3 length: 15 amino acids. V was trimmed by 6 bases and J by 0 bases, leaving 12 bases between them. CDR3 protein: CASSGALCSNQPQHF. The CDR3 region has the DNA TGCGCCAGCAGCGGTGCACTGTGTAGCAATCAGCCCCAGCATTTT.

Written as DNA, the CDR3 is TGTGCCAGCAGGGTCGCAGGGTCGGACGAGCAGTACTTC. This translates into CASRVAGSDEQYF. The chain uses TRBV13 and TRBJ2-7; possible D gene TRBD1, 5 bases. The V end lost 6 bases, the J end lost 5 bases, and 14 bases lay between the germline ends. The CDR3 has 13 amino acids. The V gene's germline CDR1 is PRHDT and CDR2 FYEKMQ (reference sequence).

The rearrangement joins TRBV4-3 to TRBJ2-1; D is unresolved. V gave up 5 bases and J gave up 4 bases, with 6 bases separating them. Germline CDR1 reads LGHNA; CDR2 reads YSLEER. This CDR3 region has 12 residues. The CDR3 loop is CASSSAYNEQFF. DNA for the CDR3: TGCGCCAGCAGCTCAGCGTACAATGAGCAGTTCTTC.

The chain joins TRBV10-3 to TRBJ2-6; 7 bases agree with TRBD1. With V trimmed by 0 bases and J by 1 base, 3 bases remained unmatched. From germline, CDR1 is ENHRY and CDR2 SYGVKD. CDR3 size: 17 residues. The CDR3, as DNA: TGTGCCATCAGTGAGTCGAGGGGGCAGTCTGGGGCCAACGTCCTGACTTTC. Protein sequence: CAISESRGQSGANVLTF.